A single sample gave rise to the 5 T cell receptor beta chains below, sequenced in a study of blood T cell repertoires in COVID-19. Sequenced by immunoSEQ multiplex PCR; TCRdb stores in-frame clones only, minus some. The sample carries around 59,000 clones, 65% to 85% recorded once. Sequenced input: peripheral blood. These receptors all stem from a man aged 55-75 years with acute or convalescent COVID-19.

J is TRBJ1-4 and V is TRBV9; D is perhaps TRBD1 (5 bases). V lost 4 bases to trimming and J lost 8 bases, with 18 bases between them. There are 15 residues in the CDR3. Per the germline V gene, CDR1 is SGDLS and CDR2 is YYNGEE. The CDR3 DNA follows: TGTGCCAGCAGCCCAATGGACATGCCCAACGAAAAACTGTTTTTT. It codes for CASSPMDMPNEKLFF.

This clone has only one observation. J is TRBJ1-2 and V is TRBV7-9, with 7 bases matching TRBD1. CDR3 length equals 15 residues. Germline values: CDR1 SEHNR, CDR2 FQNEAQ (reference sequence). V lost 5 bases and J lost 4; bases outside the gene matches: 10. The CDR3 coding sequence is TGTGCCAGCAGCCCGGCCTGGGACAGTCCCTATGGCTACACCTTC. Protein product: CASSPAWDSPYGYTF.

The J gene is TRBJ2-1, the V gene TRBV6-5; tentative D call: TRBD1 (5 bases). The germline V gene encodes CDR1 MNHEY and CDR2 SVGAGI. The V end was cut by 10 bases, the J end by 5 bases, with 12 bases between. CDR3 length: 12 residues. The CDR3 DNA follows: TGTGCCACAGGGCTTGCGGACAATGAGCAGTTCTTC. This codes for CATGLADNEQFF.

V and J are TRBV7-8 and TRBJ1-6; 9 bases line up with TRBD1. The V gene end was trimmed by 5 bases and the J gene end by 7 bases; junction bases not matched to a gene: 3. From germline, CDR1 is SGHVS and CDR2 FQNEAQ. The CDR3 has 14 residues. The chain's CDR3 is CASSSGQGNSPLHF. CDR3 DNA: TGTGCCAGCAGCAGTGGACAGGGGAATTCACCCCTCCACTTT.

The chain joins TRBV5-4 to TRBJ1-2, with 11 bases lining up with TRBD1. The CDR3 has 14 amino acids. CDR1 is SGHNT, CDR2 YYREEE, per germline (reference sequence). The J segment lost 7 bases and the V segment lost 6 bases, leaving 8 bases of the junction unmatched. Written as DNA, the CDR3 is TGTGCCAGCACCCCAGGACAGGGGGCGCGTGGCTACACCTTC. This gives the protein CASTPGQGARGYTF.